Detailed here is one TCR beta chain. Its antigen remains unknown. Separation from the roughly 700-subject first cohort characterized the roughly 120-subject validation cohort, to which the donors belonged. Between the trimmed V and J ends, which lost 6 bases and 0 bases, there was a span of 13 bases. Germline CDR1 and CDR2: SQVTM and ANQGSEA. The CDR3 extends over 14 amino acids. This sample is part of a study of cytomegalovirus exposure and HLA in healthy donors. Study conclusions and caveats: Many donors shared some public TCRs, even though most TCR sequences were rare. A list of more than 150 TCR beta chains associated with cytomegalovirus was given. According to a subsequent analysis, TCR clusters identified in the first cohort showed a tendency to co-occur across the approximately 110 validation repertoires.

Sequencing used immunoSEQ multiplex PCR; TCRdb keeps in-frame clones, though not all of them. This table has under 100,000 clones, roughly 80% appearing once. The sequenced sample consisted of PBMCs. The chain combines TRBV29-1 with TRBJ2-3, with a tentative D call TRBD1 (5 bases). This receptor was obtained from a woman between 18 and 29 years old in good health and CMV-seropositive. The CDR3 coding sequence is TGCAGCGTAGCCCCGACAGCTAGCACAGATACGCAGTATTTT. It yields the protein CSVAPTASTDTQYF.